This T cell receptor beta chain was documented in a study of cytomegalovirus exposure and HLA in healthy donors. Regarding the study as a whole: Association of around 17,000 TCR beta sequences with HLA alleles was found at 0.05 false discovery rate in a later analysis.

The study ran its PCR with 60 Vbeta and 13 Jbeta primers. Sequencing used immunoSEQ multiplex PCR; TCRdb keeps in-frame clones, though not all of them. The sample comprises around 150,000 clones, roughly three quarters of which are singletons, and approximately 5% rests with the top ten. The V segment lost 5 bases and the J segment 3 bases; nucleotides outside the gene matches: 5. This CDR3 region has 14 residues. Per germline, CDR1 KGHSH and CDR2 LQKENI. This clone appeared a few times. Its antigen is unknown. The sample was PBMCs. The TCR comes from a woman aged 50 to 60 in good health and CMV-seronegative. This rearrangement joins TRBV18 to TRBJ1-1, with TRBD1 matching over 8 bases. The CDR3 DNA follows: TGTGCCAGCTCATCCCAGGGGGCCGACACTGAAGCTTTCTTT. It specifies CASSSQGADTEAFF. The complete variable domain, with remaining parts taken from reference TRBV18 and TRBJ1-1, reads NAGVMQNPRHLVRRRGQEARLRCSPMKGHSHVYWYRQLPEEGLKFMVYLQKENIIDESGMPKERFSAEFPKEGPSILRIQQVVRGDSAAYFCASSSQGADTEAFFGQGTRLTVV.